This is a list of T cell receptor beta chains from one sample in a study of blood T cell repertoires in COVID-19. Sequenced by immunoSEQ multiplex PCR; TCRdb stores in-frame clones only, minus some. The repertoire holds some 140,000 clones, with roughly four fifths as singletons. Sequencing was carried out using peripheral blood. These receptors were taken from an older woman with acute or convalescent COVID-19. Each CDR3 is given with its conserved first and last residue. A D gene is named only where the DNA matches it firmly. Clone size is not always given. Where it is, it says once, few, many or a class for expanded clones.

>TRBV29-1|NA|TRBJ1-1|TRBD1
CSVLTGFNTEAFF
TGCAGCGTTTTGACAGGGTTCAACACTGAAGCTTTCTTT
>TRBV7-2|NA|TRBJ2-3|TRBD1
CASSLYGTGRRDTQYF
TGTGCCAGCAGCTTATATGGGACAGGGAGGAGAGATACGCAGTATTTT
>TRBV5-6|NA|TRBJ2-7|NA
CASSLVVVSFPNYEQYF
TGTGCCAGCAGCTTGGTGGTAGTTTCTTTCCCTAATTACGAGCAGTACTTC
>TRBV6-5|NA|TRBJ2-7|TRBD2
CASSRETSGGDEQYF
TGTGCCAGCAGTAGAGAGACTAGCGGGGGCGACGAGCAGTACTTC
>TRBV10-1|NA|TRBJ2-2|TRBD1
CASSDGVQGDTGELFF
TGCGCCAGCAGTGATGGCGTACAGGGGGACACCGGGGAGCTGTTTTTT
>TRBV5-1|NA|TRBJ1-2|TRBD1
CASSSQQGSRGGYTF
TGCGCCAGCAGCTCCCAACAGGGGAGTAGGGGAGGCTACACCTTC
>TRBV19|NA|TRBJ1-5|TRBD1
CASSLGQTNNQPQHF
TGTGCCAGTAGCCTGGGACAGACAAACAATCAGCCCCAGCATTTT
>TRBV19|NA|TRBJ2-6|NA
CASSTERGANVLTF
TGTGCCAGTAGTACCGAGAGGGGGGCCAACGTCCTGACTTTC
>TRBV6-5|once|TRBJ1-6|NA
CASTRTGAYNSPLHF
TGTGCCAGCACCCGAACAGGTGCCTATAATTCACCCCTCCACTTT
>TRBV7-3|NA|TRBJ2-2|NA
CASSPRVSGGELFF
TGTGCCAGCAGCCCCCGGGTCAGTGGCGGGGAGCTGTTTTTT
>TRBV2|NA|TRBJ1-4|TRBD1
CASSGQGATNEKLFF
TGTGCCAGCAGTGGACAGGGGGCAACTAATGAAAAACTGTTTTTT
>TRBV19|NA|TRBJ1-1|NA
CASSNPGDYTEAFF
TGTGCCAGTAGCAACCCTGGGGACTACACTGAAGCTTTCTTT
>TRBV7-9|few|TRBJ2-5|NA
CASQGYQETQYF
TGTGCCAGCCAGGGGTACCAAGAGACCCAGTACTTC
>TRBV11-3|NA|TRBJ1-1|TRBD1
CASSLGTGGRAFF
TGTGCCAGCAGCTTAGGGACAGGGGGCCGTGCTTTCTTT
>TRBV19|NA|TRBJ1-5|NA
CASNRRGVSNQPQHF
TGTGCCAGTAATCGGAGGGGAGTTTCCAATCAGCCCCAGCATTTT
>TRBV7-8|NA|TRBJ1-2|NA
CASSLRGSGGWSGYTF
TGTGCCAGCAGCTTACGGGGGAGCGGGGGATGGAGTGGCTACACCTTC
>TRBV6-6|NA|TRBJ2-7|NA
CASIDSGLQGGYEQYF
TGTGCCAGCATTGATTCCGGACTCCAAGGGGGATACGAGCAGTACTTC
>TRBV18|NA|TRBJ1-1|NA
CASSPSLRQMNTEAFF
TGTGCCAGCTCACCTAGTTTACGACAGATGAACACTGAAGCTTTCTTT
>TRBV19|few|TRBJ1-1|TRBD1
CASSPRGTGSTEAFF
TGTGCCAGTAGTCCTAGAGGGACAGGAAGCACTGAAGCTTTCTTT
>TRBV24-1|NA|TRBJ1-5|TRBD1
CATSGDGAGGSSNQPQHF
TGTGCCACCAGTGGGGACGGGGCAGGGGGCTCTAGCAATCAGCCCCAGCATTTT
>TRBV5-5|NA|TRBJ2-2|TRBD2
CASSLTSGGPNTGELFF
TGTGCCAGCAGCTTGACTAGCGGGGGGCCGAACACCGGGGAGCTGTTTTTT
>TRBV6-5|NA|TRBJ1-6|NA
CASTQQGYNSPLHF
TGTGCCAGCACGCAGCAGGGTTATAATTCACCCCTCCACTTT
>TRBV19|NA|TRBJ1-1|TRBD1
CASISRGPNTEAFF
TGTGCCAGTATCTCAAGGGGGCCCAACACTGAAGCTTTCTTT
>TRBV4-2|NA|TRBJ1-2|TRBD1
CASSLRDRGSCF
TGTGCCAGCAGCCTCCGGGACAGGGGTAGTTGCTTC
>TRBV6-5|NA|TRBJ1-4|TRBD1
CASSSGTVREKLFF
TGTGCCAGCAGTTCCGGGACAGTCAGGGAAAAACTGTTTTTT
>TRBV5-8|NA|TRBJ1-2|NA
CASSSALTGNYGYTF
TGTGCCAGCAGCTCCGCACTAACAGGGAACTATGGCTACACCTTC
>TRBV6-9|once|TRBJ1-1|TRBD1
CASSYLPQDRETEAFF
TGTGCCAGCAGTTATCTCCCCCAGGACAGGGAGACTGAAGCTTTCTTT
>TRBV2|few|TRBJ1-6|TRBD1
CASTPGGLSPLHF
TGTGCCAGCACCCCAGGGGGTTTGTCACCCCTCCACTTT
>TRBV2|NA|TRBJ2-2|TRBD2
CASTTGERGGSSGELFF
TGTGCCAGCACCACCGGGGAGCGGGGGGGCTCTAGCGGGGAGCTGTTTTTT
>TRBV9|NA|TRBJ1-3|NA
CASSVGIAGGRNTIYF
TGTGCCAGCAGCGTAGGGATTGCGGGTGGCCGAAACACCATATATTTT
>TRBV6-1|NA|TRBJ2-5|NA
CASSTTQGPIQSQYF
TGTGCCAGCAGTACTACACAGGGACCGATTCAGTCCCAGTACTTC
>TRBV9|NA|TRBJ2-3|NA
CASSVGLHTDTQYF
TGTGCCAGCAGCGTAGGGCTCCACACAGATACGCAGTATTTT
>TRBV24-1|NA|TRBJ1-2|NA
CATSDQARGNYGYTF
TGTGCCACCAGTGATCAAGCCAGGGGTAACTATGGCTACACCTTC
>TRBV5-8|NA|TRBJ2-7|TRBD1
CASSLGDRVNEQYF
TGTGCCAGCAGCTTGGGGGACAGGGTCAACGAGCAGTACTTC
>TRBV29-1|NA|TRBJ2-6|NA
CSVTGEAGANVLTF
TGCAGCGTAACCGGGGAGGCTGGGGCCAACGTCCTGACTTTC
>TRBV19|NA|TRBJ1-5|TRBD1
CASTGTGGIVPQHF
TGTGCCAGTACCGGGACAGGGGGAATCGTGCCCCAGCATTTT
>TRBV12-3/TRBV12-4|few|TRBJ1-1|NA
CASKRRENTEAFF
TGTGCCAGCAAAAGGAGGGAAAACACTGAAGCTTTCTTT
>TRBV9|NA|TRBJ2-3|TRBD2
CASSLELASLTDTQYF
TGTGCCAGCAGCCTGGAACTAGCGAGCCTCACAGATACGCAGTATTTT
>TRBV5-1|NA|TRBJ1-1|TRBD1
CASRGQGGNAEAFF
TGCGCCAGCAGGGGACAGGGGGGGAACGCTGAAGCTTTCTTT
>TRBV2|NA|TRBJ1-1|TRBD1
CASSPQGGYTEAFF
TGTGCCAGCAGTCCACAGGGGGGTTACACTGAAGCTTTCTTT
>TRBV5-4|few|TRBJ1-2|TRBD1
CASSPDRVLSYGYTF
TGTGCCAGCAGCCCGGACAGGGTTCTTAGCTATGGCTACACCTTC